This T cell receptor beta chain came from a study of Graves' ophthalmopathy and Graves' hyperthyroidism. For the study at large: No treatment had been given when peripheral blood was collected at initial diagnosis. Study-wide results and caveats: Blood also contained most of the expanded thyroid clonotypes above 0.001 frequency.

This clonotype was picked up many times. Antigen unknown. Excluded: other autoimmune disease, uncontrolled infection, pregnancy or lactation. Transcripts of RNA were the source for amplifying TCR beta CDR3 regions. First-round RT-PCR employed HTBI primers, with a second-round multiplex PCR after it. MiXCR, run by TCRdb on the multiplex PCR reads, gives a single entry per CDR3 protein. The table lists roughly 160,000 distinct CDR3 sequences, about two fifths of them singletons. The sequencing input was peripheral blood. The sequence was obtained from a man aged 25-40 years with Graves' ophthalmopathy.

In DNA form, the CDR3 reads TGCAGCGTTGGTCTAATTAGCACCGGGGAGCTGTTTTTT. This translates into CSVGLISTGELFF. V and J are TRBV29-1 and TRBJ2-2, with D unresolved. There are 13 residues in the CDR3. V lost 4 bases to trimming and J lost 4 bases, with 10 bases between them. Germline values: CDR1 SQVTM, CDR2 ANQGSEA.